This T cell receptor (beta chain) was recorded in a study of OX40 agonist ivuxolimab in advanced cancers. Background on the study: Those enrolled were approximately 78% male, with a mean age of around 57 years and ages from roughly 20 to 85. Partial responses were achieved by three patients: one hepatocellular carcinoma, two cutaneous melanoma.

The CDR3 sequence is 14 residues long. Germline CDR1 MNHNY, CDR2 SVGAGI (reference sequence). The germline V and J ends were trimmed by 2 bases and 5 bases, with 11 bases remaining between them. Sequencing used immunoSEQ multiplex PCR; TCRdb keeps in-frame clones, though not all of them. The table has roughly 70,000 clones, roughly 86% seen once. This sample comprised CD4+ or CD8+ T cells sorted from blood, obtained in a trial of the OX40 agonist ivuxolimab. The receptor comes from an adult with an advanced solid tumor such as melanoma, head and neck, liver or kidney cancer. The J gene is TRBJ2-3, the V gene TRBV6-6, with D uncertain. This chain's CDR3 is CASSYGRSEDTQYF. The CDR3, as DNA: TGTGCCAGCAGTTACGGGCGGAGTGAAGATACGCAGTATTTT.